A single sample is the source of the 21 T cell receptor beta chains below, sequenced in a study of T-cell memory formation after mild COVID-19. From the 5' RACE reads, TCRdb called clonotypes with MiXCR, one entry per CDR3 protein. The table includes about 130,000 distinct CDR3 sequences, more than 15% detected once. Sequencing was carried out using PBMCs or a T cell subset sorted from them (not recorded which). Receptor source: a man between 18 and 35 years old who had mild COVID-19 (a few samples of this study predate the infection). Cell type and time point are not known.

This clonotype was counted many times. The chain joins TRBV7-2 to TRBJ2-1; D is unclear. Germline lookup yields CDR1 SGHTA and CDR2 FQGNSA. CDR3 length equals 11 residues. V dropped 5 bases and J dropped 2 bases, with 1 base sitting between them. The CDR3 DNA reads as TGTGCCAGCAGCGCCTACAATGAGCAGTTCTTC. It yields the protein CASSAYNEQFF.

This chain uses TRBV11-2 with TRBJ1-2; D is uncertain. Trimming took 5 bases from V and 9 from J, leaving 16 bases between them. The CDR3 loop spans 13 amino acids. The germline CDR1 and CDR2 sequences are SGHAT and FQNNGV. CDR3 DNA: TGTGCCAGCAGCACCGAGGCGACTAGTCGCTACACCTTC. Protein product: CASSTEATSRYTF.

The J gene is TRBJ1-4, the V gene TRBV5-5, with a weak D call TRBD1 (5 bases). Trimming stripped 4 bases from V and 6 bases from J, with 16 bases between. Looked up from germline, CDR1 is SGHKS and CDR2 is YYEKEE (reference sequence). The CDR3 is 15 residues long. DNA for the CDR3: TGTGCCAGCAGCGTGTCCGGGGGGAAGGATGAAAAACTGTTTTTT. Translated: CASSVSGGKDEKLFF. The complete variable domain, with remaining parts taken from reference TRBV5-5 and TRBJ1-4, reads DAGVTQSPTHLIKTRGQQVTLRCSPISGHKSVSWYQQVLGQGPQFIFQYYEKEERGRGNFPDRFSARQFPNYSSELNVNALLLGDSALYLCASSVSGGKDEKLFFGSGTQLSVL.

The genes are TRBV2 and TRBJ2-7; D unclear. CDR1 is SNHLY, CDR2 FYNNEI, per germline. V lost 2 bases and J lost 5, with 13 bases in between. CDR3 size: 14 residues. The CDR3, as DNA: TGTGCCAGCAGTGAACGGTATGGGGTCCACGAGCAGTACTTC. This encodes CASSERYGVHEQYF.

The gene calls are TRBV29-1 and TRBJ2-3; 8 positions agree with TRBD2. There are 13 residues in the CDR3. CDR1 and CDR2 (germline): SQVTM, ANQGSEA. Trimming cost V 3 bases and J 5 bases; bases outside gene matches: 4. In nucleotides, the CDR3 is TGCAGCGTTGAGGTAGCGGGGCGAGATACGCAGTATTTT. Translating it yields CSVEVAGRDTQYF.

This clonotype occurred a few times. V gene TRBV7-3 combines with J gene TRBJ1-2; D ambiguous. The germline gives CDR1 SGHTA, CDR2 FQGTGA. This CDR3 has 12 amino acids. V was pared by 2 bases and J by 5 bases, with 6 bases between. CDR3 protein: CASSLVGYGYTF. The CDR3, as DNA: TGTGCCAGCAGCTTAGTAGGGTATGGCTACACCTTC.

This clonotype has ten or more counts. The V call is TRBV7-2, the J call TRBJ2-5; D remains ambiguous. This CDR3 has 15 residues. Germline CDR1 reads SGHTA; CDR2 reads FQGNSA. With 8 bases removed from V and 2 bases from J, the gap between germline ends came to 18 bases. The CDR3 coding sequence is TGTGCCAGCCTGGACGGCCCCTATCCTCAAGAGACCCAGTACTTC. This codes for CASLDGPYPQETQYF.

This clonotype has more than one count but fewer than ten. The V and J genes are TRBV7-2 and TRBJ2-7; D is possibly TRBD1 (6 bases). The CDR3 extends over 13 amino acids. The V end was cut by 0 bases, the J end by 3 bases, with 6 bases between. Germline CDR1 is SGHTA and CDR2 is FQGNSA. CDR3 in DNA: TGTGCCAGCAGCTTAGCACAGGGCTACGAGCAGTACTTC. It specifies CASSLAQGYEQYF.

The rearrangement uses TRBV3-1 and TRBJ2-7; D remains ambiguous. The CDR3 sequence is 12 residues long. CDR1 and CDR2 from the germline V gene are LGHDT and YNNKEL (reference sequence). The germline V and J ends were trimmed by 3 bases and 5 bases, with 8 bases remaining between them. CDR3 amino acids: CASSQSSDEQYF. The CDR3 bases are TGTGCCAGCAGCCAGTCTAGTGACGAGCAGTACTTC.

This sequence joins TRBV7-2 and TRBJ1-1; the D gene is possibly TRBD1 (5 bases). Germline V lookup: CDR1 SGHTA, CDR2 FQGNSA. CDR3 length: 15 amino acids. The germline V and J ends were trimmed by 6 bases and 1 base, with 15 bases remaining between them. As DNA, the CDR3 is TGTGCCAGCAGGCAACAGGAGGCCAGGAACACTGAAGCTTTCTTT. Translated, it gives CASRQQEARNTEAFF.

The V and J genes are TRBV20-1 and TRBJ2-2; TRBD1 is a possible D gene (5 bases). The germline V gene has CDR1 DFQATT and CDR2 SNEGSKA (reference sequence). The length of the CDR3 is 13 residues. Trimming left V 1 base short and J 4 bases short, with 7 bases between. The CDR3 DNA reads TGCAGTGCTAGAGGGGGCTTCACCGGGGAGCTGTTTTTT. Translation gives CSARGGFTGELFF.

This clonotype was found a few times. The chain carries TRBV19 and TRBJ1-1, with a tentative D call TRBD1 (5 bases). Trimming left V 6 bases short and J 0 bases short, with 14 bases between. Germline lookup yields CDR1 LNHDA and CDR2 SQIVND (reference sequence). The CDR3 spans 15 residues. In nucleotides, the CDR3 is TGTGCCAGTAGCCGATCGACAGTCATGAACACTGAAGCTTTCTTT. This gives the protein CASSRSTVMNTEAFF.

This clonotype was recorded a few times. The CDR3 coding sequence is TGTGCCAGCAGTTTAAACCCCTCTAGCGGGGTCTACAATGAGCAGTTCTTC. This codes for CASSLNPSSGVYNEQFF. The chain is built from TRBV12-3 or TRBV12-4 and TRBJ2-1, with 9 bases that match TRBD2. The V segment lost 2 bases and the J segment 3 bases; nucleotides outside the gene matches: 8. This CDR3 contains 17 residues.

Regarding this clonotype: The junction departs from germline at one end; a sequencing error may be responsible. This rearrangement joins TRBV5-1 to TRBJ2-2; D gene ambiguous. Per the germline V gene, CDR1 is SGHRS and CDR2 is YFSETQ. This CDR3 has 14 residues. CDR3 loop: CASNLEIGVGELFF. CDR3 sequence (DNA): TGCGCCAGCAACTTGGAGATTGGCGTCGGGGAGCTGTTTTTT.

There are a few counts of this clonotype. V and J are TRBV5-1 and TRBJ2-4; D may match TRBD1 or TRBD2 (5 bases each). CDR1 and CDR2 (germline): SGHRS, YFSETQ. This CDR3 has 14 amino acids. Trimming took 5 bases from V and 0 from J, leaving 9 bases between them. The CDR3 region has the DNA TGCGCCAGCAGTCCCGGGACAGCCAAAAACATTCAGTACTTC. Its translation is CASSPGTAKNIQYF.

This clonotype was found a few times. The V gene is TRBV4-3, the J gene TRBJ2-1; 12 nucleotides agree with TRBD2. J was trimmed by 4 bases and V by 4 bases; bases with no gene match: 2. The germline V gene encodes CDR1 LGHNA and CDR2 YSLEER. CDR3 size: 15 residues. The DNA for the CDR3 is TGCGCCAGCAGCCGTCTAGCGGGGGGGTACAATGAGCAGTTCTTC. This codes for CASSRLAGGYNEQFF.

The rearrangement links TRBV20-1 to TRBJ1-5; the match to TRBD1 covers 8 bases. Germline V gene data show CDR1 as DFQATT and CDR2 as SNEGSKA (reference sequence). Trimming removed 5 bases from V and 6 bases from J; junction bases left unmatched: 6. This CDR3 region has 13 residues. The CDR3 is CSAGQGISQPQHF. CDR3 nucleotide sequence: TGCAGTGCTGGACAGGGAATCTCTCAGCCCCAGCATTTT.

The table lists this clonotype with many counts. The genes are TRBV7-9 and TRBJ2-3; possibly TRBD1 or TRBD2 for D (5 bases each). Germline V gene lookup returns CDR1 SEHNR and CDR2 FQNEAQ (reference sequence). Between the trimmed V and J ends, which lost 5 bases and 2 bases, there was a span of 14 bases. This CDR3 region has 15 residues. The CDR3 DNA reads TGTGCCAGCAGCCTAACATCCGGGGCCACAGATACGCAGTATTTT. It translates to CASSLTSGATDTQYF.

V and J are TRBV27 and TRBJ2-5, with 10 bases identical to TRBD2. CDR3 size: 18 residues. Per germline, CDR1 MNHEY and CDR2 SMNVEV (reference sequence). V was pared by 6 bases and J by 2 bases, with 15 bases of the junction left unmatched. CDR3 sequence reads: CASSPRGGAGGKQETQYF. For the CDR3, the DNA is TGTGCCAGCAGCCCCCGTGGCGGAGCGGGGGGGAAGCAAGAGACCCAGTACTTC.

The chain is built from TRBV4-2 and TRBJ2-5; D gene ambiguous. Trimming shortened V by 0 bases and J by 6 bases, and 5 bases separated the two germline ends. The CDR3 length is 12 residues. The V gene's germline CDR1 is LGHNA and CDR2 YNFKEQ. CDR3 residues: CASSQDVQTQYF. In DNA, the CDR3 is TGTGCCAGCAGCCAAGATGTGCAGACCCAGTACTTC.

This clonotype was counted between two and nine times. This sequence joins TRBV19 and TRBJ2-3; D not certain. Germline loops: CDR1 LNHDA, CDR2 SQIVND (reference sequence). This CDR3 region has 13 residues. Trimming took off 4 bases at V and 2 bases at J, with 7 bases between the two ends. In nucleotides, the CDR3 is TGTGCCAGTAGTACCAGCCTCACAGATACGCAGTATTTT. Protein: CASSTSLTDTQYF.